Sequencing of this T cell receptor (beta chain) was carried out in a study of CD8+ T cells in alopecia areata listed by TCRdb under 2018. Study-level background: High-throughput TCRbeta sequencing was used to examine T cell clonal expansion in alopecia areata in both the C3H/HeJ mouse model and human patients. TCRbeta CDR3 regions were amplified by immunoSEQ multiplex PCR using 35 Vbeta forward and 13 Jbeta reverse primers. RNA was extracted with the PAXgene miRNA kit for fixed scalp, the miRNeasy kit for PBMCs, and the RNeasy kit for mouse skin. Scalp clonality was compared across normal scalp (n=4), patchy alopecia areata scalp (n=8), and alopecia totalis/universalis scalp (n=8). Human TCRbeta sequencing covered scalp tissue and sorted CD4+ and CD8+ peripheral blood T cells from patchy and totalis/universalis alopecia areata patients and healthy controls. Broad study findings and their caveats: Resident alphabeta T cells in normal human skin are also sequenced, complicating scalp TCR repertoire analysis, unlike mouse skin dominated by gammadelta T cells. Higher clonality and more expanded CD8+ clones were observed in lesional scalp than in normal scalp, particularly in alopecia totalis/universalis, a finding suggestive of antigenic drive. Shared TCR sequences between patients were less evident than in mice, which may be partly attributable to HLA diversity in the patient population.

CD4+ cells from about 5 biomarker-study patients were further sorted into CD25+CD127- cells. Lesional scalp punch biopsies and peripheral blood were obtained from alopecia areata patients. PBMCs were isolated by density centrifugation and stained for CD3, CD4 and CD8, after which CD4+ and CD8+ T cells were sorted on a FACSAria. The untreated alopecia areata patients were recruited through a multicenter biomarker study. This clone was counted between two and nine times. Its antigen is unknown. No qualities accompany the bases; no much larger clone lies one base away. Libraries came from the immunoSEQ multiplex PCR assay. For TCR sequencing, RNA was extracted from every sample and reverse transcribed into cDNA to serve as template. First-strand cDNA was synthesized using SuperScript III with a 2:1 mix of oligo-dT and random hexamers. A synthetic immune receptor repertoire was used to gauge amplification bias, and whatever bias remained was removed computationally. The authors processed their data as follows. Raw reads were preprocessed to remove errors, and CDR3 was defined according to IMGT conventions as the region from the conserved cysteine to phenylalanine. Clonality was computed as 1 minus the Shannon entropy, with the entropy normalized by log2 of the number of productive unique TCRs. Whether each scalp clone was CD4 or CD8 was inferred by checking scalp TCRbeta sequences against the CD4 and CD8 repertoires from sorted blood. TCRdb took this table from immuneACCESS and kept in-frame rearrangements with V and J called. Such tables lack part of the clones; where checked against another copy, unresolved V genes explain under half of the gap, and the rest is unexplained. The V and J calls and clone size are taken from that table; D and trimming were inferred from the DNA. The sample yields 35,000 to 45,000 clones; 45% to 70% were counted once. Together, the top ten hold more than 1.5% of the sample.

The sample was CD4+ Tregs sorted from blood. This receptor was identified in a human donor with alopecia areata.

Here is the DNA: TGTGCCAGCAGTGAATATATCGGCAGGGGCCACGAGCAGTACTTC. This yields the protein CASSEYIGRGHEQYF. The chain links TRBV25-1 with TRBJ2-7; TRBD1 is perhaps the D gene, given 6 matching bases. Taken from cysteine to phenylalanine, the CDR3 has 15 residues. Solely the CDR3 DNA is kept, with 45 bases framed from the first base. CDR1 MGHDK and CDR2 SYGVNS were looked up in the germline V gene. Relative to germline, V is 0 bases shorter and J is 5 bases shorter, with 14 bases between their ends.